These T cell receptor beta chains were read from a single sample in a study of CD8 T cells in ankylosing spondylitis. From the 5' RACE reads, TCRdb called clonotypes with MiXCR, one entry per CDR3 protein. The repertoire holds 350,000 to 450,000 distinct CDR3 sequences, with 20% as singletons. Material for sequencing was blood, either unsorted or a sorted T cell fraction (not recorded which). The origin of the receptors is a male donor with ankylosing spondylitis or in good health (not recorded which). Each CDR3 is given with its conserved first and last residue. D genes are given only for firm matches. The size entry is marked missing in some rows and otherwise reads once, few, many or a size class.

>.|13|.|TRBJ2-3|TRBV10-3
CAISDYSPDTQYF
TGTGCCATCAGTGACTACTCGCCAGATACGCAGTATTTT
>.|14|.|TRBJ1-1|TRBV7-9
CASSFGNMNTEAFF
TGTGCCAGCAGCTTTGGTAACATGAACACTGAAGCTTTCTTT
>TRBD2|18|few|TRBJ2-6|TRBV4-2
CASSQGSGGASGANVLTF
TGTGCCAGCAGCCAAGGAAGCGGGGGGGCCTCTGGGGCCAACGTCCTGACTTTC
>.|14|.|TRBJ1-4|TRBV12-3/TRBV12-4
CASSFWGIGEKLFF
TGTGCCAGCAGTTTTTGGGGGATCGGGGAAAAACTGTTTTTT
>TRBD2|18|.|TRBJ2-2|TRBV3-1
CASSHPLAGGPGTGELFF
TGTGCCAGCAGCCACCCACTAGCGGGGGGGCCGGGCACCGGGGAGCTGTTTTTT
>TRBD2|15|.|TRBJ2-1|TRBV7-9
CASSPSGTSGNEQFF
TGTGCCAGCAGCCCCAGCGGGACTAGCGGTAATGAGCAGTTCTTC
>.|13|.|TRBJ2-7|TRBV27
CASSSSHLYEQYF
TGTGCCAGCAGTTCGTCACACTTATACGAGCAGTACTTC
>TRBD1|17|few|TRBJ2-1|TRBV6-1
CASTLWGATGVYNEQFF
TGTGCCAGCACCCTGTGGGGGGCGACAGGGGTCTACAATGAGCAGTTCTTC
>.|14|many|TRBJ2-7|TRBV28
CASSLSGRRYEQYF
TGTGCCAGCAGTTTGTCAGGCAGACGCTACGAGCAGTACTTC
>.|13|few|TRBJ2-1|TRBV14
CASSPRAVDEQFF
TGTGCCAGCAGCCCCCGGGCCGTGGATGAGCAGTTCTTC
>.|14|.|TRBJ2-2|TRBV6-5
CASSYSSYTGELFF
TGTGCCAGCAGTTACTCGTCGTATACCGGGGAGCTGTTTTTT
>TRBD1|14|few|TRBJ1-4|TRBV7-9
CASMRPGQNEKLFF
TGTGCCAGCATGCGTCCGGGACAGAATGAAAAACTGTTTTTT
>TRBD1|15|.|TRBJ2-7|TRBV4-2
CASSQATGGAYEQYF
TGTGCCAGCAGCCAAGCGACAGGGGGCGCGTACGAGCAGTACTTC
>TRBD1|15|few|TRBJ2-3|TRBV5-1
CASSGTGGGTDTQYF
TGCGCCAGCAGCGGTACAGGGGGCGGCACAGATACGCAGTATTTT
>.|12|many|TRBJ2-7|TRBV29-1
CSASSVSYEQYF
TGCAGCGCCTCATCGGTCTCCTACGAGCAGTACTTC
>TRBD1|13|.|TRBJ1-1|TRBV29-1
CSVDGGQGTEAFF
TGCAGCGTTGACGGCGGACAGGGCACTGAAGCTTTCTTT
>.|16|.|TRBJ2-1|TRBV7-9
CASSTSPSAGYNEQFF
TGTGCCAGCAGCACCTCTCCTAGCGCCGGGTACAATGAGCAGTTCTTC
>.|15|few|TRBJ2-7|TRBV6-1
CASTINRDGSYEQYF
TGTGCCAGCACCATAAACAGGGATGGCTCCTACGAGCAGTACTTC
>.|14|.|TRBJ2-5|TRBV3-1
CASSQDGLQETQYF
TGTGCCAGCAGCCAAGACGGATTGCAAGAGACCCAGTACTTC
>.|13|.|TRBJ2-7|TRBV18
CASSGTGAGEQYF
TGTGCCAGCTCGGGGACTGGGGCCGGCGAGCAGTACTTC
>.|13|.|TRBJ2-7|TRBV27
CASSHDSSYEQYF
TGTGCCAGCAGTCACGACAGTTCTTACGAGCAGTACTTC
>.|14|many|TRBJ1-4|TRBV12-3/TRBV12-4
CASSPGGGMEKLFF
TGTGCCAGCAGCCCCGGGGGGGGCATGGAAAAACTGTTTTTT
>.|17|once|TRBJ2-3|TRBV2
CASSDPVSAPPADTQYF
TGTGCCAGCAGTGATCCCGTATCCGCACCTCCGGCGGATACGCAGTATTTT
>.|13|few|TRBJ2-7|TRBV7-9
CASSSRQDYEQYF
TGTGCCAGCAGCTCACGACAGGACTACGAGCAGTACTTC
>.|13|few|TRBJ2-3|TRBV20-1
CSARDGALDTQYF
TGCAGTGCTAGAGACGGGGCTTTGGATACGCAGTATTTT